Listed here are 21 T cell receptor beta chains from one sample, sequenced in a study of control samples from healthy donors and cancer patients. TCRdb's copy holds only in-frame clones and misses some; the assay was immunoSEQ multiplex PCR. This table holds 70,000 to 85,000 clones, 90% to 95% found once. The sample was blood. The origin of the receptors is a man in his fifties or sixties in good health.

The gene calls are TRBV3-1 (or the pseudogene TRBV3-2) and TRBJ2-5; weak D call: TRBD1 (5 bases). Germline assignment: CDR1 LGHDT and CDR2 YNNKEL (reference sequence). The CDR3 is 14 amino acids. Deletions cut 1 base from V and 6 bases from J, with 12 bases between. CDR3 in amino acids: CASSQGTDSKTQYF. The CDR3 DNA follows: TGTGCCAGCAGCCAAGGAACCGACAGCAAGACCCAGTACTTC.

In DNA, the CDR3 is TGTGCCAGTAGCCTAAACAGGGGGACCGGGGCCAACGTCCTGACTTTC. This encodes CASSLNRGTGANVLTF. The gene calls are TRBV19 and TRBJ2-6, with TRBD1 matching over 8 bases. Germline trimming cut 6 bases from V and 4 bases from J; bases unmatched to any gene: 8. In germline, CDR1 is LNHDA, CDR2 SQIVND (reference sequence). The CDR3 runs 16 residues.

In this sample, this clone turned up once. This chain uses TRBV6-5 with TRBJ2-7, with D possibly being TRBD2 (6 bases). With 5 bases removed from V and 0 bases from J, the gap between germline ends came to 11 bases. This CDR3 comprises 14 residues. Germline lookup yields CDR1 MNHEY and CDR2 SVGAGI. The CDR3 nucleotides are TGTGCCAGCAGTACCAGCGGGTTCTCCTACGAGCAGTACTTC. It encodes CASSTSGFSYEQYF.

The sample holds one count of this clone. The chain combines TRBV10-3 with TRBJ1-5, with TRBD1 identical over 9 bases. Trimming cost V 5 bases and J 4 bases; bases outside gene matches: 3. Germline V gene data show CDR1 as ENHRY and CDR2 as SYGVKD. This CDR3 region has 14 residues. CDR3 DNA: TGTGCCATCAGTTCGGACAGGGGAAATCAGCCCCAGCATTTT. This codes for CAISSDRGNQPQHF.

CDR3 sequence (DNA): TGTGCCAGCAATCCGAGGGACGTGAGCAATCAGCCCCAGCATTTT. It yields the protein CASNPRDVSNQPQHF. The chain combines TRBV6-6 with TRBJ1-5, with D perhaps TRBD1 (5 bases). Trimming cost V 7 bases and J 1 base, with 14 bases left between them. Germline CDR1 is MNHNY and CDR2 is SVGAGI (reference sequence). CDR3 size: 15 residues.

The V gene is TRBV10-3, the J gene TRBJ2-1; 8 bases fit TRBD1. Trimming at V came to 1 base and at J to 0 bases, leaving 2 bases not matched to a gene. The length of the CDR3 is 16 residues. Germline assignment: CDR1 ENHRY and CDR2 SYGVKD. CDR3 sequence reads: CAISELTGDSYNEQFF. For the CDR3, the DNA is TGTGCCATCAGTGAGTTGACAGGGGACTCCTACAATGAGCAGTTCTTC.

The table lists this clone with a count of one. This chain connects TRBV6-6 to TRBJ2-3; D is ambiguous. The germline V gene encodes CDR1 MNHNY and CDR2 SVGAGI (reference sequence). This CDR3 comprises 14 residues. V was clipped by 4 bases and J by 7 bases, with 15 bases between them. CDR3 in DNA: TGTGCCAGCAGTTCCAACGTAGCTGGAAATACGCAGTATTTT. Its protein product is CASSSNVAGNTQYF.

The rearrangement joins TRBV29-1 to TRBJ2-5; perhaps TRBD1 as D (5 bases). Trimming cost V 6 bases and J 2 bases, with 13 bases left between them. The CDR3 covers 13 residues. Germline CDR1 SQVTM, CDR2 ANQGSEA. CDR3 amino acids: CSVQKGVQETQYF. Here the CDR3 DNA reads TGCAGCGTCCAAAAAGGGGTACAAGAGACCCAGTACTTC.

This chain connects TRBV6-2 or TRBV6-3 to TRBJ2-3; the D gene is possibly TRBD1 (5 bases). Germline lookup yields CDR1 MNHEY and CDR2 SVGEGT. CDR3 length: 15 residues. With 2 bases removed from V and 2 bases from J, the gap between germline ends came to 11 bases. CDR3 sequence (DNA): TGTGCCAGCAGTTACAAGGGGCTCAACACAGATACGCAGTATTTT. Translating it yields CASSYKGLNTDTQYF.

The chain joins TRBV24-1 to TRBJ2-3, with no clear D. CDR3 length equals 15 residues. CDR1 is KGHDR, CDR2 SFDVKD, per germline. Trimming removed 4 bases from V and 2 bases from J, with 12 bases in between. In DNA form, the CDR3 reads TGTGCCACCAGTGAGGGGTTAGGGATCACAGATACGCAGTATTTT. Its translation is CATSEGLGITDTQYF.

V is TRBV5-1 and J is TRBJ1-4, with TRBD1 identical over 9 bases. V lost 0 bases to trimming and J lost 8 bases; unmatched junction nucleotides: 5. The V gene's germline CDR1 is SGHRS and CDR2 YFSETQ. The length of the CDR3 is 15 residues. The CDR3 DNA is TGCGCCAGCAGCTTGGACGGGACAGGGCAGGAAAAACTGTTTTTT. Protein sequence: CASSLDGTGQEKLFF.

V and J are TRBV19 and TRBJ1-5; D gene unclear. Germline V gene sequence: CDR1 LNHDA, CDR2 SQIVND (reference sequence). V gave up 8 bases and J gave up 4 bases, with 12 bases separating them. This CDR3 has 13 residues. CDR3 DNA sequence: TGTGCCAGTGAGGAACAGATTAATCAGCCCCAGCATTTT. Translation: CASEEQINQPQHF.

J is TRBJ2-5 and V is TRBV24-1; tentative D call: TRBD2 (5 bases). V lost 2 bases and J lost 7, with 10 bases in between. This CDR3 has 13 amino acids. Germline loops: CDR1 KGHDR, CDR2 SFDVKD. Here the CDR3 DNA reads TGTGCCACCAGTGATTCGGGGTTAGGGACCCAGTACTTC. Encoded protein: CATSDSGLGTQYF.

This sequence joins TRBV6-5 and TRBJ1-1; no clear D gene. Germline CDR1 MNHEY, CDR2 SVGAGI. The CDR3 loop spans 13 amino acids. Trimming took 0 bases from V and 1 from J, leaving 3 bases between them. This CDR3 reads CASSYSWNTEAFF. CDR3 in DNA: TGTGCCAGCAGTTACTCCTGGAACACTGAAGCTTTCTTT.

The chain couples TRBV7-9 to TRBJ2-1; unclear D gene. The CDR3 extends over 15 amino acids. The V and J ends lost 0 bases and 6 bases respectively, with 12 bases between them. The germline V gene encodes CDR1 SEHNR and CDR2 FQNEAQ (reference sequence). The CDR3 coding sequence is TGTGCCAGCAGCTTAGCGGAAGTAGCCAGCAATGAGCAGTTCTTC. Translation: CASSLAEVASNEQFF.

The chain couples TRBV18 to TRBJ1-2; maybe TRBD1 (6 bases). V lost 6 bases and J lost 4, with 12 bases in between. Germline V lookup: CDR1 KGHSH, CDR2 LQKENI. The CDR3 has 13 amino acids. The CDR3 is CASSYRDLYGYTF. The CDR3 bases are TGTGCCAGCTCGTACAGGGATCTCTATGGCTACACCTTC.

The CDR3 region is CATWRGYTEAFF. The DNA of the CDR3 is TGTGCCACCTGGAGAGGGTACACTGAAGCTTTCTTT. The gene calls are TRBV15 and TRBJ1-1; no clear D. Looked up from germline, CDR1 is LNHNV and CDR2 is YYDKDF (reference sequence). The CDR3 runs 12 residues. Deletions cut 8 bases from V and 3 bases from J, with 10 bases between. The full variable domain, with the rest looked up from reference TRBV15 and TRBJ1-1, is DAMVIQNPRYQVTQFGKPVTLSCSQTLNHNVMYWYQQKSSQAPKLLFHYYDKDFNNEADTPDNFQSRRPNTSFCFLDIRSPGLGDTAMYLCATWRGYTEAFFGQGTRLTVV.

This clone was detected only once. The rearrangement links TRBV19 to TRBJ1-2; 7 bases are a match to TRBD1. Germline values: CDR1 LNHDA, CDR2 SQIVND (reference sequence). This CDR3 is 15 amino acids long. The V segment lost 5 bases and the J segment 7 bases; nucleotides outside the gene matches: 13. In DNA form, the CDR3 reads TGTGCCAGTAGTTCGATGACAGGGCGCGCACGTGGCTACACCTTC. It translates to CASSSMTGRARGYTF.

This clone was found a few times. The CDR3 reads CASSQDRTYGYTF. CDR3 nucleotides: TGTGCCAGCAGCCAAGATCGAACCTATGGCTACACCTTC. The rearrangement joins TRBV3-1 (or the pseudogene TRBV3-2) to TRBJ1-2; D is unclear. The V gene's germline CDR1 is LGHDT and CDR2 YNNKEL (reference sequence). Trimming left V 0 bases short and J 4 bases short, with 6 bases between. The CDR3 totals 13 residues.

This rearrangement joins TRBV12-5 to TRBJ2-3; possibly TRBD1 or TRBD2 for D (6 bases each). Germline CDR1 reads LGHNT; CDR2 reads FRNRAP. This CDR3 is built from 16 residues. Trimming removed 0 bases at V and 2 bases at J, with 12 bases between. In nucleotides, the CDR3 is TGTGCTAGTGGTTTGGTAGGGGGGCCCGACACAGATACGCAGTATTTT. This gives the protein CASGLVGGPDTDTQYF.

The CDR3 bases are TGTGCCAGTAGTGCCCGGGGACAATCCTATAATTCACCCCTCCACTTT. It codes for CASSARGQSYNSPLHF. This chain uses TRBV19 with TRBJ1-6, with D possibly TRBD1 on 6 matching bases. There are 16 residues in the CDR3. Trimming stripped 5 bases from V and 1 base from J, with 12 bases between. From germline, CDR1 is LNHDA and CDR2 SQIVND (reference sequence).